Below are 5 T cell receptor beta chains sequenced from a single sample in a study of cytomegalovirus exposure and HLA in healthy donors. The PCR contained 60 Vbeta and 13 Jbeta primers. Generated by immunoSEQ multiplex PCR, the TCRdb table keeps only in-frame clones and is missing some. The sample has about 120,000 clones; roughly 83% are singletons. Specimen: PBMCs. The receptors were sampled from a man in his late teens or twenties in good health and CMV-seropositive.

This clone was found many times. J is TRBJ2-3 and V is TRBV6-4; 9 bases map to TRBD2. Trimming took 9 bases from V and 0 from J; bases not matched to a gene: 4. The CDR3 runs to 14 residues. Germline-derived CDR1 and CDR2 are MRHNA and SNTAGT. CDR3 region: CASSSGGSTDTQYF. CDR3 DNA: TGTGCCAGTTCCAGCGGGGGGAGCACAGATACGCAGTATTTT.

In the case of this clone: The same CDR3 is also encoded by other DNA sequences in this sample. The J gene is TRBJ2-3, the V gene TRBV5-4, with 11 bases fitting TRBD2. CDR3 length equals 15 residues. Germline values: CDR1 SGHNT, CDR2 YYREEE (reference sequence). With 4 bases clipped from V and 6 bases from J, the junction kept 7 bases outside the gene matches. The CDR3 is CASSLQTSGTDTQYF. DNA for the CDR3: TGTGCCAGCAGCCTCCAGACTAGCGGGACGGATACGCAGTATTTT.

The sample holds a few counts of this clone. The chain has TRBV12-5 and TRBJ2-7; 7 positions match TRBD2. V shed 0 bases and J 2 bases; nucleotides not matched to a gene: 10. CDR1 is LGHNT, CDR2 FRNRAP, per germline. This CDR3 region has 17 residues. The CDR3 loop reads CASGLVQASGYTYEQYF. The CDR3 DNA reads TGTGCTAGTGGTTTGGTACAGGCTAGCGGTTATACCTACGAGCAGTACTTC. Looking up the rest from reference TRBV12-5 and TRBJ2-7 gives the full variable domain: DARVTQTPRHKVTEMGQEVTMRCQPILGHNTVFWYRQTMMQGLELLAYFRNRAPLDDSGMPKDRFSAEMPDATLATLKIQPSEPRDSAVYFCASGLVQASGYTYEQYFGPGTRLTVT.

V gene TRBV2 combines with J gene TRBJ2-7; TRBD1 agrees at 7 bases. CDR1 and CDR2 (germline): SNHLY, FYNNEI. The CDR3 totals 15 residues. Trimming cost V 5 bases and J 3 bases; bases outside gene matches: 10. CDR3 nucleotide sequence: TGTGCCAGCAGTCGTTCCGGGACAGCCGACTACGAGCAGTACTTC. Amino acid sequence: CASSRSGTADYEQYF.

This sequence joins TRBV30 and TRBJ1-2; unclear D gene. The CDR3 extends over 13 amino acids. The germline V and J ends were trimmed by 0 bases and 3 bases, with 8 bases remaining between them. Germline V gene data show CDR1 as GTSNPN and CDR2 as SVGIG (reference sequence). This CDR3 is CAWSVATDYGYTF. In DNA form, the CDR3 reads TGTGCCTGGAGTGTCGCTACAGACTATGGCTACACCTTC.